The T cell receptor beta chain described here comes from a study of vaccination effects on CD4 cells after COVID-19. Looking at the study overall: Each participant was given two doses of one vaccine (BNT162b2 or mRNA-1273).

Expansion of antigen-specific CD4+ T cells with viral peptide pools was carried out by the ViraFEST assay before sequencing. Scientists isolated CD4+ T cells after a roughly 9-day culture period ended. Among the vaccine recipients, none had a prior SARS-CoV-2 infection, and nucleocapsid antibodies were negative. Trimming removed 0 bases from V and 4 bases from J; junction bases left unmatched: 5. Germline V gives CDR1 MNHEY, CDR2 SVGAGI. This CDR3 contains 16 residues. Comments on this clone: What it binds is not known. The same CDR3 arises from other DNA sequences in this sample as well.

The assay was immunoSEQ multiplex PCR, and TCRdb's table has in-frame clones only and misses some. The data contain roughly 24,000 clones, roughly four fifths of them singletons. This chain links TRBV6-5 with TRBJ1-2; the match to TRBD1 covers 10 bases. The sample was CD4+ T cells from PBMCs cultured with SARS-CoV-2 spike peptides, taken before COVID-19 vaccination. The TCR was taken from a human donor who received a COVID-19 vaccine. The CDR3: CASSYSRTGGGYGYTF. The CDR3 region has the DNA TGTGCCAGCAGTTACTCAAGGACAGGGGGTGGCTATGGCTACACCTTC.